This T cell receptor (beta chain) was obtained from a study of a mutant IDH1 vaccine in newly diagnosed glioma. About the study: The sex distribution of treated patients was about 62% male and roughly 40% female, with a mean age of roughly 40 years. The earlier regimen, radiotherapy, temozolomide, or both, was most often both. Study-wide results and limits: Vaccination induced immune responses in approximately 94% of patients.

Assay: immunoSEQ multiplex PCR; the TCRdb copy retains only in-frame clones and omits some. Among under 65,000 clones listed, about four fifths were seen once. Time point denoted: baseline, week 1 (first vaccination visit). Specified treatment: pre-vaccination baseline after standard-of-care therapy. Each astrocytoma in the donors was new, WHO grade 3 or 4, IDH1-mutant and ATRX-lost. Notes on this clone: The antigen is not known.

Material: PBMCs, obtained from a glioma patient treated with radiotherapy, temozolomide or both. The source of this sequence is a man younger than 30 with glioma.

CDR3: CASSSGQELNTGELFF. CDR3 DNA sequence: TGTGCCAGCAGCTCGGGACAGGAACTGAACACCGGGGAGCTGTTTTTT. This chain connects TRBV5-4 to TRBJ2-2, with 8 bases fitting TRBD1. This CDR3 region has 16 residues. The V gene's germline CDR1 is SGHNT and CDR2 YYREEE (reference sequence). J was trimmed by 1 base and V by 3 bases; bases with no gene match: 5.